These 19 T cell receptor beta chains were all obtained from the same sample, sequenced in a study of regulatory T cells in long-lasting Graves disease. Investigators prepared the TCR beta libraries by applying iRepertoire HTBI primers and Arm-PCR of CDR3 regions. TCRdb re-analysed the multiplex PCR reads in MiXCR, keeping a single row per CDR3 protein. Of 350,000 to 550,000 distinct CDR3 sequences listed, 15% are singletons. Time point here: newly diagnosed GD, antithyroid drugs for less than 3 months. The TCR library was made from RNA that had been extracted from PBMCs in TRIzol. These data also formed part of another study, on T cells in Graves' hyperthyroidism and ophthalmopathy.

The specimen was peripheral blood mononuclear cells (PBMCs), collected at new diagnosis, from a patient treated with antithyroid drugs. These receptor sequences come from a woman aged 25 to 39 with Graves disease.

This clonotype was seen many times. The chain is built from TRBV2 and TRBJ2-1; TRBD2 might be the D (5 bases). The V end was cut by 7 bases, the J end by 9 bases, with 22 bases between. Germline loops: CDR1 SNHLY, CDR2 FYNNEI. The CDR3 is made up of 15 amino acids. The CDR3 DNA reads TGTGCCAGCAACGAGGGTCCTAGCCCGGCGGGTGAGCAGTTCTTC. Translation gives CASNEGPSPAGEQFF.

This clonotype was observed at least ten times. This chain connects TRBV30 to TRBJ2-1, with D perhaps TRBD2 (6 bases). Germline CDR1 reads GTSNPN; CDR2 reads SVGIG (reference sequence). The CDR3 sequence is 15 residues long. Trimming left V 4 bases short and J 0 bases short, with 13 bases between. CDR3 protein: CAWTRLVGSYNEQFF. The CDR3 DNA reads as TGTGCCTGGACCCGACTAGTCGGCTCCTACAATGAGCAGTTCTTC.

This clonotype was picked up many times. CDR3 DNA sequence: TGCAGTGCCGCCCGGGAATCTGGGGAGACCCAGTACTTC. Its translation: CSAARESGETQYF. The V and J genes are TRBV20-1 and TRBJ2-5; the D gene is possibly TRBD2 (5 bases). Trimming removed 6 bases at V and 5 bases at J, with 16 bases between. The CDR3 extends over 13 amino acids. Per the germline V gene, CDR1 is DFQATT and CDR2 is SNEGSKA (reference sequence).

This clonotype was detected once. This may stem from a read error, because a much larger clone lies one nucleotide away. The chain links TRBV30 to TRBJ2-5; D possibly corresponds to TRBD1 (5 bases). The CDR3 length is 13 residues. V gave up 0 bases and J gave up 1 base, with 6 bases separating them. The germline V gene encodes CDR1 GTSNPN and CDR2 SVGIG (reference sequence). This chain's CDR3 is CAWSVDSQETQYF. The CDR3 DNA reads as TGTGCCTGGAGTGTAGACAGCCAAGAGACCCAGTACTTC.

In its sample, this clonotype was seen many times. CDR3 in DNA: TGTGCCAGCAGCTTAGAAATAGGCTACAATGAGCAGTTCTTC. Protein: CASSLEIGYNEQFF. The chain uses TRBV7-9 and TRBJ2-1; D remains unclear. Germline CDR1 reads SEHNR; CDR2 reads FQNEAQ (reference sequence). Between the trimmed V and J ends, which lost 1 base and 3 bases, there was a span of 7 bases. The CDR3 has 14 residues.

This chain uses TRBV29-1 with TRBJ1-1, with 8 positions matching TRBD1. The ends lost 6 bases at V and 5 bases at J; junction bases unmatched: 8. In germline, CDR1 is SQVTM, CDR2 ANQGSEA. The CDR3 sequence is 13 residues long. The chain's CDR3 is CSVLEQGGTEAFF. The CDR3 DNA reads TGCAGCGTCCTCGAACAGGGGGGGACTGAAGCTTTCTTT.

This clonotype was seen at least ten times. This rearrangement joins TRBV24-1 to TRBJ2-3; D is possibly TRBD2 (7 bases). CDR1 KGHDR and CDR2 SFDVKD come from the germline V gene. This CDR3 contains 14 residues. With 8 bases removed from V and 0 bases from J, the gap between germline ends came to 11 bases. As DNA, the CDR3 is TGTGCCACCAAGGGGGGGCAGAGCACAGATACGCAGTATTTT. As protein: CATKGGQSTDTQYF.

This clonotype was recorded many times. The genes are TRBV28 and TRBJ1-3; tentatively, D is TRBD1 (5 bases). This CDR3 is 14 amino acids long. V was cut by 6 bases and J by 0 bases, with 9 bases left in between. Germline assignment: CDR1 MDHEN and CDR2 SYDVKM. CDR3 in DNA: TGTGCCAGCAGGTTCCAGGGCTCTGGAAACACCATATATTTT. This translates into CASRFQGSGNTIYF.

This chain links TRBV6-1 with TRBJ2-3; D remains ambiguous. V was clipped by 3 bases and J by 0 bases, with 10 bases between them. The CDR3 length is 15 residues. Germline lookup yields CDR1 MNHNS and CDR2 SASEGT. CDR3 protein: CASSDSALSTDTQYF. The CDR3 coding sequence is TGTGCCAGCAGTGACTCCGCTTTAAGCACAGATACGCAGTATTTT.

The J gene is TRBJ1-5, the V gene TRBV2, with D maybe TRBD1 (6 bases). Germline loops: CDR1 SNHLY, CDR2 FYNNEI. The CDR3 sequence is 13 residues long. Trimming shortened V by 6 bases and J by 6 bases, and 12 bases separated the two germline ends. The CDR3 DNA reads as TGTGCCAGCAGGCAGGGGATGGGTCAGCCCCAGCATTTT. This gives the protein CASRQGMGQPQHF.

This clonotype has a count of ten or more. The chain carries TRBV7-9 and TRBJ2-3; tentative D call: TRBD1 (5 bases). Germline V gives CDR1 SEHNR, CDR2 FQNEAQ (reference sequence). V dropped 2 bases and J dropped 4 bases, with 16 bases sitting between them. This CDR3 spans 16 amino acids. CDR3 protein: CASSLSFQGLPDTQYF. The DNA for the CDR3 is TGTGCCAGCAGCTTATCGTTCCAGGGCTTACCAGATACGCAGTATTTT.

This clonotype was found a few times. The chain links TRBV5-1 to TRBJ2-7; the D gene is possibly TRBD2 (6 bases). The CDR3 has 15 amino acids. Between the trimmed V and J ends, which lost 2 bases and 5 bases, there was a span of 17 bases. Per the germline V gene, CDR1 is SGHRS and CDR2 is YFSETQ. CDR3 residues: CASSFTGTDSDEQYF. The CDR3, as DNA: TGCGCCAGCAGCTTTACCGGGACTGACTCGGACGAGCAGTACTTC.

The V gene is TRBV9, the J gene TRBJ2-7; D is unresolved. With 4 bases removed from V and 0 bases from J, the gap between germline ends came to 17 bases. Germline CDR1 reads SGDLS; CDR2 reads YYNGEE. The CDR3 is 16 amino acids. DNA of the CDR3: TGTGCCAGCAGCCCTGTCCCCGGGCAATTCTCCTACGAGCAGTACTTC. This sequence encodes CASSPVPGQFSYEQYF.

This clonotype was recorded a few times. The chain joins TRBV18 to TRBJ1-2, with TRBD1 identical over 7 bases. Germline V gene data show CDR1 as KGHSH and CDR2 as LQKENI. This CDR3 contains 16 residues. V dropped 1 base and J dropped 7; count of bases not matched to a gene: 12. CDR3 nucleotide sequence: TGTGCCAGCTCACCACGACAGGGTCAAATCACTGGTGGCTACACCTTC. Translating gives CASSPRQGQITGGYTF.

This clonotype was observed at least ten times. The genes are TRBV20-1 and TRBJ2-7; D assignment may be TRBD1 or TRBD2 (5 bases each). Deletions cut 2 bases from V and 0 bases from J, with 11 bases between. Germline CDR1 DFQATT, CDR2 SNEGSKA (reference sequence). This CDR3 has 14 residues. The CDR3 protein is CSARSRDHSYEQYF. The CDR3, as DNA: TGCAGTGCTAGAAGCCGGGACCACTCCTACGAGCAGTACTTC.

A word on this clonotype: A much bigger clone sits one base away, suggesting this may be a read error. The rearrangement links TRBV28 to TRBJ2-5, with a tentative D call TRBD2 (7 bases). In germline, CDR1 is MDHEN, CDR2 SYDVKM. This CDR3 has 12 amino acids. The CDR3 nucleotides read TGTGTCAGCAGGGGAGGGGGAGAGACCCAGTACTTC. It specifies CVSRGGGETQYF.

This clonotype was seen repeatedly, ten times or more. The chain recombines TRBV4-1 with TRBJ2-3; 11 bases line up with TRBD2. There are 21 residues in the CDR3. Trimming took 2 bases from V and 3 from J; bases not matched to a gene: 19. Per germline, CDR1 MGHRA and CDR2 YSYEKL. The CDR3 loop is CASSQPPPLTSGTLITDTQYF. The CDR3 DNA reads TGCGCCAGCAGCCAACCCCCCCCACTGACTAGCGGGACCTTAATTACAGATACGCAGTATTTT.

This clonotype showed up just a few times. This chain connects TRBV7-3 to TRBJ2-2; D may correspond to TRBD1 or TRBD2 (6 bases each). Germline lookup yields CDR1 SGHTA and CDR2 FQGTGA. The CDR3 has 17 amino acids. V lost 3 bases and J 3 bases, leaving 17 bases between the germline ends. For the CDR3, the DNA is TGTGCCAGCAGCTTCCCGCGGTGGGGGGCGGACACCGGGGAGCTGTTTTTT. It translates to CASSFPRWGADTGELFF.

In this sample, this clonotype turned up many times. CDR3 residues: CAWSLGRQIEAFF. CDR3 sequence (DNA): TGTGCCTGGTCCCTTGGAAGACAGATAGAAGCTTTCTTT. The chain combines TRBV30 with TRBJ1-1, with TRBD1 as a possible D gene (5 bases). The CDR3 runs 13 residues. Germline assignment: CDR1 GTSNPN and CDR2 SVGIG (reference sequence). V lost 5 bases to trimming and J lost 8 bases, with 18 bases between them.